Listed below are T cell receptor beta chains from one sample, sequenced in a study of STAT5B mutations in CD4+ large granular lymphocyte leukemia. Sequencing was performed with immunoSEQ multiplex PCR; in TCRdb, only in-frame clones are kept and a portion is missing. Among several thousand clones listed, 76% were seen once. Specimen: PBMCs. Receptors originate from a man aged 70-80 years with CD4+ T-cell large granular lymphocyte leukemia. CDR3s include the opening cysteine and the closing phenylalanine or tryptophan. A D gene is named only where the DNA matches it firmly. Where a row states a size, it is once, few, many or the class of an expanded clone; other rows omit it.

TRBV11-2	TRBD1	TRBJ2-3	NA	TGTGCCAGCAGCTCGACAGGGGCCCGCACAGATACGCAGTATTTT	CASSSTGARTDTQYF
TRBV25-1	NA	TRBJ1-2	NA	TGTGCCAGCAGTGATGAGGGAAACCACTGGTATGGCTACACCTTC	CASSDEGNHWYGYTF
TRBV7-9	NA	TRBJ2-7	once	TGTGCCAGGGGGACTCCCCGGGGCGAGCAGTACTTC	CARGTPRGEQYF
TRBV27	NA	TRBJ2-7	NA	TGTGCCAGCAGTTTATCCGCGGATGCTGGCTCCTACGAGCAGTACTTC	CASSLSADAGSYEQYF
TRBV10-2	TRBD1	TRBJ2-7	NA	TGCGCCAGCACTAGACAGGGGGCGGAGGAGCAGTACTTC	CASTRQGAEEQYF
TRBV6-5	NA	TRBJ1-2	NA	TGTGCCAGCAGTGGACCCCGGGGCTTTGGCTACACCTTC	CASSGPRGFGYTF
TRBV6-5	TRBD1	TRBJ1-1	NA	TGTGCCAGCAGTTACACCATGGACAGGGAGTTTCGAGCTTTCTTT	CASSYTMDREFRAFF
TRBV5-1	NA	TRBJ2-7	NA	TGCGCCAGCAGGGCAGAAGGGCCAGGAAGCGGGCGCGAGCAGTACTTC	CASRAEGPGSGREQYF
TRBV4-2	NA	TRBJ1-1	NA	TGTGCCAGCAGCCAAGGACCCGCAGGGGCTGAAGCTTTCTTT	CASSQGPAGAEAFF
TRBV29-1	NA	TRBJ2-7	NA	TGCAGCGTTGAAGAGGCCTACGAGCAGTACTTC	CSVEEAYEQYF
TRBV27	TRBD2	TRBJ2-1	once	TGTGCCAGCTCAAAAAGCGGGAGAGGCAATGAGCAGTTCTTC	CASSKSGRGNEQFF
TRBV7-9	NA	TRBJ1-1	few	TGTGCCAGCAGCTTAGATCCGGGCCAGGCTTTCTTT	CASSLDPGQAFF
TRBV6-6	NA	TRBJ2-7	NA	TGCGCCAGCAGTTACTCGCACGAGCAGTACTTC	CASSYSHEQYF
TRBV5-5	TRBD1	TRBJ2-5	few	TGTGCCAGCAGCTTCCAGGGGGCAGGGGAGACCCAGTACTTC	CASSFQGAGETQYF
TRBV4-1	TRBD1	TRBJ1-5	few	TGCGCCAGCAGCCAAGATGGGGGACAGGGCAATCAGCCCCAGCATTTT	CASSQDGGQGNQPQHF
TRBV19	NA	TRBJ2-5	NA	TGTGCCAGTAGTCTGGGCGCCTGGGAGACCCAGTACTTC	CASSLGAWETQYF
TRBV9	NA	TRBJ2-5	few	TGTGCCAGCAGCCCGCCGGGACCGAAAGAGACCCAGTACTTC	CASSPPGPKETQYF
TRBV20-1	NA	TRBJ2-1	NA	TGCAGTGCAGGGACTCCCGAGCAGTTCTTC	CSAGTPEQFF
TRBV9	TRBD1	TRBJ2-2	NA	TGTGCCAGCAGACCCGGGACAGGGGGTACCGGGGAGCTGTTTTTT	CASRPGTGGTGELFF
TRBV7-9	NA	TRBJ1-2	NA	TGTGCCAGCAGCCCGCCCGGGGCGTACTATGGCTACACCTTC	CASSPPGAYYGYTF
TRBV5-1	TRBD2	TRBJ2-5	NA	TGCGCCAGCAGCTTGGAGACTAGCGGGGGGGAAGAGACCCAGTACTTC	CASSLETSGGEETQYF
TRBV4-3	NA	TRBJ1-4	NA	TGCGCCATCACGAGGGGTGTCACCCCTTTGAGGGCTAATGAAAAACTGTTTTTT	CAITRGVTPLRANEKLFF
TRBV10-2	NA	TRBJ2-7	NA	TGCGCCACCCAGGGGCAGGTCGGGTACGAGCAGTACTTC	CATQGQVGYEQYF
TRBV12-5	NA	TRBJ2-2	NA	TGTGCTAGTGGTTTCCATACAGAAAACAACCGGGACACCGGGGAGCTGTTTTTT	CASGFHTENNRDTGELFF
TRBV7-9	NA	TRBJ2-7	NA	TGTGCCAGCAGCTTGTCAGGGGCCTACGAGCAGTACTTC	CASSLSGAYEQYF
TRBV6-6	TRBD1	TRBJ1-2	NA	TGTGCCAGCAGTTTCCGGGACAGGGCTTTTGGCTACACCTTC	CASSFRDRAFGYTF
TRBV4-1	TRBD1	TRBJ2-3	NA	TGCGCCAGCAGCCAAACCCGGACAGGAACAGATACGCAGTATTTT	CASSQTRTGTDTQYF
TRBV5-5	NA	TRBJ2-5	NA	TGTGCCAGCAGCTTAGGGGGAAGGAGGGGGGAGACCCAGTACTTC	CASSLGGRRGETQYF
TRBV6-5	NA	TRBJ1-2	NA	TGTGCCAGCAGTTACTCGATTCATGGGGTGGCGGATGGCTACACCTTC	CASSYSIHGVADGYTF
TRBV27	TRBD2	TRBJ2-7	once	TGTGCCAGCAGTTTAGCAAAGGCGATATTGGGAGGGGACTACGAGCAGTACTTC	CASSLAKAILGGDYEQYF
TRBV4-3	NA	TRBJ2-1	NA	TGCGCCAGCAGCCAAGATCGGGCCTCCCCAAATGAGCAGTTCTTC	CASSQDRASPNEQFF
TRBV2	TRBD2	TRBJ2-3	NA	TGTGCCAGCAGTGAGGCCTCCAGGGGACTAGCGGGCACAGATACGCAGTATTTT	CASSEASRGLAGTDTQYF
TRBV27	NA	TRBJ2-7	NA	TGTGCCAGCAGCGCTGGCACGAGGGGGGACGAGCAGTACTTC	CASSAGTRGDEQYF
TRBV27	NA	TRBJ1-1	NA	TGTGCCAGCAAGACGGATCTCATGAACACTGAAGCTTTCTTT	CASKTDLMNTEAFF
TRBV4-3	TRBD2	TRBJ2-3	NA	TGCGCCAGCAGCCACGGGACTAGCGGAGTCACAGATACGCAGTATTTT	CASSHGTSGVTDTQYF
TRBV9	NA	TRBJ2-7	NA	TGTGCCAGCAGCGTAGGCCAGATCTCCGAGCAGTACTTC	CASSVGQISEQYF
TRBV11-2	NA	TRBJ2-7	NA	TGTGCCAGCAGCTTAAGGGGCCAACTCTACGAGCAGTACTTC	CASSLRGQLYEQYF
TRBV2	NA	TRBJ2-5	NA	TGTGCCAGCAGTGAAGTGGCGGGCCTTGAAGAGACCCAGTACTTC	CASSEVAGLEETQYF
TRBV19	NA	TRBJ2-1	NA	TGTGCCAGTAGTATCAAACGGCAGGGTCCTTACAATGAGCAGTTCTTC	CASSIKRQGPYNEQFF
TRBV27	NA	TRBJ1-1	NA	TGTGCCAGCAGTTTAACGCAGGGAGGTGACACTGAAGCTTTCTTT	CASSLTQGGDTEAFF
TRBV5-1	TRBD2	TRBJ2-1	NA	TGCGCCAGCAGCTTAATTGCGGGAGCTGGCAATGAGCAGTTCTTC	CASSLIAGAGNEQFF
TRBV9	TRBD2	TRBJ2-7	NA	TGTGCCAGCAGCGTTGCTAGCGGGGGGGCCTACGAGCAGTACTTC	CASSVASGGAYEQYF
TRBV5-6	NA	TRBJ2-2	NA	TGTGCCAGCAGCTTTATAGGCGCGAACACCGGGGAGCTGTTTTTT	CASSFIGANTGELFF
TRBV9	NA	TRBJ2-3	NA	TGTGCCAGCAGCTCCCCCGACCACATTCCCCCAGATACGCAGTATTTT	CASSSPDHIPPDTQYF
TRBV19	NA	TRBJ1-1	few	TGTGCCAGTAGTGCAATCCAGGGGATCGGGACTGAAGCTTTCTTT	CASSAIQGIGTEAFF